This T cell receptor beta chain originates from a study of T cells in Graves' hyperthyroidism and ophthalmopathy. Amplified TCR beta CDR3 regions came from RNA transcripts. First-round RT-PCR with HTBI primers amplified the TCR CDR3 region. TCRdb independently ran MiXCR on the multiplex PCR reads; one entry per CDR3 protein. The sample contains approximately 570,000 distinct CDR3 sequences, about 20% of which appear only once. This clonotype was detected ten times or more. No antigen is known for it. Trimming removed 4 bases at V and 0 bases at J, with 9 bases between. The CDR3 covers 14 residues. The germline V gene has CDR1 ENHRY and CDR2 SYGVKD. Findings of the study overall: Stable hyperthyroidism and ophthalmopathy were separated using 13 V-J signatures.

The receptor was derived from a man aged 35 to 55 with Graves' ophthalmopathy. The chain couples TRBV10-3 to TRBJ1-1; D not certain. The sequencing input was blood. CDR3 amino acids: CAISVGSMNTEAFF. The DNA for the CDR3 is TGTGCCATCAGTGTCGGATCGATGAACACTGAAGCTTTCTTT.